These T cell receptor beta chains were read from a single sample in a study of CD4 T cells in relation to SARS-CoV-2 and coronaviruses. These receptors have no known antigen. The assay was immunoSEQ multiplex PCR, and TCRdb's table has in-frame clones only and misses some. This repertoire shows some 19,000 clones, about 80% found once; its top ten account for about 30%. The sequenced sample was CD4+ T cells from PBMCs, cultured in vitro. These receptors were obtained from a human donor in good health. Each CDR3 is given with its conserved first and last residue. The order of the fields is D gene, J gene, V gene, clone size, CDR3 protein, CDR3 DNA. D genes are given only for firm matches. Not all rows give a size; the values are once, few, many and, for expanded clones, a class.

>-|TRBJ1-4|TRBV28|-
CASSHAQGHEKLFF
TGTGCCAGCAGCCACGCACAGGGTCATGAAAAACTGTTTTTT
>TRBD1|TRBJ1-5|TRBV19|once
CASSIGGTGSSNQPQHF
TGTGCCAGTAGTATAGGAGGGACAGGGAGTAGCAATCAGCCCCAGCATTTT
>TRBD2|TRBJ2-5|TRBV5-1|-
CASSFPREGPRETQYF
TGCGCCAGCAGCTTCCCGCGGGAGGGCCCTCGGGAGACCCAGTACTTC
>-|TRBJ2-1|TRBV11-2|-
CASSSQTEQFF
TGTGCCAGCAGCTCACAGACTGAGCAGTTCTTC
>TRBD2|TRBJ2-7|TRBV27|-
CASSLGLAGVSEQYF
TGTGCCAGCAGTCTGGGACTAGCGGGAGTAAGTGAGCAGTACTTC
>TRBD1|TRBJ1-3|TRBV5-1|-
CASSLTGTGFGNTIYF
TGCGCCAGCAGCTTAACCGGGACAGGGTTTGGAAACACCATATATTTT
>-|TRBJ1-5|TRBV30|-
CAWDRTGQPQHF
TGTGCCTGGGACAGGACGGGACAGCCCCAGCATTTT
>-|TRBJ1-3|TRBV9|-
CASSVVGGLSGNTIYF
TGTGCCAGCAGCGTAGTGGGGGGCCTCTCTGGAAACACCATATATTTT
>-|TRBJ2-7|TRBV12-3/TRBV12-4|-
CASSPLVGEQYF
TGTGCCAGCAGCCCTTTAGTTGGCGAGCAGTACTTC
>-|TRBJ2-2|TRBV18|-
CASSPSNAGELFF
TGTGCCAGCTCACCATCGAATGCCGGGGAGCTGTTTTTT
>-|TRBJ1-5|TRBV2|-
CASSDRTGNQPQHF
TGTGCCAGCAGTGATAGGACAGGCAATCAGCCCCAGCATTTT
>-|TRBJ2-5|TRBV2|-
CASSARHGAETQYF
TGTGCCAGCAGTGCCCGCCATGGGGCGGAGACCCAGTACTTC
>TRBD1|TRBJ2-2|TRBV12-5|few
CASGPGQFTGELFF
TGTGCTAGTGGACCGGGACAGTTCACCGGGGAGCTGTTTTTT
>TRBD2|TRBJ2-3|TRBV15|once
CATSRQGTSGSWSTDTQYF
TGTGCCACCAGCAGACAGGGGACTAGCGGGAGTTGGAGCACAGATACGCAGTATTTT
>-|TRBJ2-1|TRBV12-3/TRBV12-4|-
CASSLVNNEQFF
TGTGCCAGCAGTTTGGTGAACAATGAGCAGTTCTTC
>-|TRBJ1-3|TRBV5-3|-
CARSLLVVHQGQSGNTIYF
TGTGCCAGAAGCTTGTTGGTGGTTCATCAGGGTCAATCTGGAAACACCATATATTTT
>-|TRBJ1-1|TRBV29-1|-
CSVESSKNTEAFF
TGCAGCGTTGAGTCTTCGAAAAACACTGAAGCTTTCTTT
>-|TRBJ1-1|TRBV4-1|-
CASSRSAMNTEAFF
TGCGCCAGCAGCCGCTCTGCCATGAACACTGAAGCTTTCTTT
>-|TRBJ2-5|TRBV7-9|once
CASSSAETQYF
TGTGCCAGCAGCTCAGCGGAGACCCAGTACTTC
>-|TRBJ1-2|TRBV19|once
CASRTSRGPSYGYTF
TGTGCCAGTAGGACTTCTCGGGGCCCATCGTATGGCTACACCTTC
>TRBD2|TRBJ2-1|TRBV11-2|-
CASSLNAGGITEQFF
TGTGCCAGCAGCTTAAATGCGGGAGGGATAACTGAGCAGTTCTTC
>-|TRBJ2-7|TRBV28|-
CATFRQGAYEQYF
TGTGCCACCTTCCGTCAGGGCGCCTACGAGCAGTACTTC
>-|TRBJ1-5|TRBV15|-
CATSSQGNQPQHF
TGTGCCACCAGCTCCCAGGGCAATCAGCCCCAGCATTTT
>TRBD1|TRBJ2-7|TRBV11-3|-
CASSLEGGIYEQYF
TGTGCCAGCAGCTTAGAAGGGGGCATCTACGAGCAGTACTTC
>-|TRBJ2-5|TRBV28|once
CASSLMGPQETQYF
TGTGCCAGCAGTTTAATGGGACCTCAAGAGACCCAGTACTTC
>-|TRBJ2-5|TRBV7-2|-
CASSLAGTQETQYF
TGTGCCAGCAGCTTAGCAGGGACACAAGAGACCCAGTACTTC
>TRBD2|TRBJ2-1|TRBV5-1|-
CASSFPSGTYNEQFF
TGCGCCAGCAGCTTCCCTAGCGGGACATACAATGAGCAGTTCTTC
>-|TRBJ1-5|TRBV2|-
CASSEGGNQPQHF
TGTGCCAGCAGTGAAGGGGGCAATCAGCCCCAGCATTTT
>-|TRBJ2-5|TRBV6-5|-
CASSYAQQETQYF
TGTGCCAGCAGTTACGCGCAACAAGAGACCCAGTACTTC
>-|TRBJ2-1|TRBV7-9|-
CASSSTDGSYNEQFF
TGTGCCAGCAGCTCAACCGACGGCTCCTACAATGAGCAGTTCTTC
>TRBD1|TRBJ1-6|TRBV4-1|large
CASSQDQTGFSPLHF
TGCGCCAGCAGCCAAGATCAGACAGGGTTCTCACCCCTCCACTTT
>TRBD1|TRBJ1-1|TRBV7-9|-
CASSQIKGALREAFF
TGTGCCAGCAGCCAAATTAAGGGGGCTCTTCGTGAAGCTTTCTTT
>-|TRBJ2-7|TRBV27|-
CASSSVSTYEQYF
TGTGCCAGCAGTTCGGTTAGCACCTACGAGCAGTACTTC
>TRBD1|TRBJ2-7|TRBV30|-
CACRGQSSYEQYF
TGTGCCTGTAGGGGACAGAGCTCCTACGAGCAGTACTTC
>TRBD1|TRBJ1-1|TRBV7-9|few
CASSLTGGSGAFF
TGTGCCAGCAGCTTGACAGGGGGATCGGGAGCTTTCTTT
>TRBD1|TRBJ2-1|TRBV7-3|-
CASSTWDSEQFF
TGTGCCAGCAGCACATGGGACAGCGAGCAGTTCTTC
>TRBD1|TRBJ2-5|TRBV7-9|-
CASSLGTGGETQYF
TGTGCCAGCAGCTTAGGAACAGGGGGAGAGACCCAGTACTTC
>TRBD2|TRBJ2-1|TRBV4-2|few
CASTLKAGAGVNEQFF
TGTGCCAGCACCCTGAAAGCGGGAGCAGGGGTCAATGAGCAGTTCTTC
>-|TRBJ2-1|TRBV18|-
CASSRTDSFYNEQFF
TGTGCCAGCTCACGGACGGACAGTTTCTACAATGAGCAGTTCTTC
>TRBD1|TRBJ1-4|TRBV4-2|-
CASSQNLDRGNEKLFF
TGTGCCAGCAGCCAAAACTTGGACAGGGGCAATGAAAAACTGTTTTTT
>TRBD1|TRBJ2-3|TRBV7-3|few
CASRTDRAGDTQYF
TGTGCCAGCAGAACAGACAGGGCGGGAGATACGCAGTATTTT
>TRBD2|TRBJ2-1|TRBV10-3|-
CAISEKFPAGAYNEQFF
TGTGCCATCAGTGAGAAATTCCCCGCGGGGGCCTACAATGAGCAGTTCTTC
>TRBD2|TRBJ2-1|TRBV6-5|-
CASSSSGRADNEQFF
TGTGCCAGCAGTTCAAGCGGGAGGGCCGACAATGAGCAGTTCTTC
>-|TRBJ1-4|TRBV11-2|-
CASSLDGGIAPVYAMFF
TGTGCCAGCAGCTTAGATGGCGGAATCGCCCCCGTCTATGCTATGTTTTTT
>-|TRBJ1-4|TRBV24-1|once
CATSAGGYGEKLFF
TGTGCCACCAGTGCGGGGGGGTATGGTGAAAAACTGTTTTTT
>TRBD1|TRBJ2-3|TRBV9|-
CASSVRTGTGTDTQYF
TGTGCCAGCAGCGTAAGGACAGGAACTGGCACAGATACGCAGTATTTT
>-|TRBJ2-1|TRBV18|-
CASSPSGEAYNEQFF
TGTGCCAGCTCACCTTCGGGTGAAGCCTACAATGAGCAGTTCTTC
>-|TRBJ1-2|TRBV5-1|once
CASSLAQATGGYTF
TGCGCCAGCAGCTTGGCCCAGGCTACGGGGGGCTACACCTTC
>-|TRBJ2-4|TRBV29-1|-
CSVEPGGGNIQYF
TGCAGCGTTGAACCAGGGGGAGGAAACATTCAGTACTTC
>-|TRBJ2-1|TRBV11-3|few
CASSGVDNEQFF
TGTGCCAGCAGCGGGGTCGACAATGAGCAGTTCTTC
>TRBD1|TRBJ1-5|TRBV6-6|-
CASSYTDRGLAQHF
TGTGCCAGCAGTTACACAGACAGGGGCCTGGCCCAGCATTTT
>-|TRBJ1-5|TRBV6-5|-
CASTRRVNQPQHF
TGTGCCAGCACGCGCAGGGTAAATCAGCCCCAGCATTTT
>-|TRBJ1-5|TRBV6-4|-
CASPKVAGILIQPQHF
TGTGCCAGCCCGAAGGTTGCAGGCATATTGATTCAGCCCCAGCATTTT